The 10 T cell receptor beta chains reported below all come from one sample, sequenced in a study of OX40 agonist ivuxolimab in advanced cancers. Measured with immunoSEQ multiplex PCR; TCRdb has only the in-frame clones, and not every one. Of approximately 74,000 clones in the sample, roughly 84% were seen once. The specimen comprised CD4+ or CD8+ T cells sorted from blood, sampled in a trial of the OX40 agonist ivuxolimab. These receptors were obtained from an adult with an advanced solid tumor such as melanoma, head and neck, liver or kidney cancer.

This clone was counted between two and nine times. The CDR3 loop reads CASFNRTELDYGYTF. As DNA, the CDR3 is TGTGCCAGTTTTAATCGGACCGAACTTGACTATGGCTACACCTTC. The chain combines TRBV19 with TRBJ1-2; no clear D gene. V gave up 8 bases and J gave up 3 bases, with 19 bases separating them. Germline CDR1 reads LNHDA; CDR2 reads SQIVND (reference sequence). The CDR3 spans 15 residues.

The CDR3 loop reads CASSLQGSWANVLTF. In DNA form, the CDR3 reads TGTGCCAGCAGTCTACAGGGCTCCTGGGCCAACGTCCTGACTTTC. The rearrangement uses TRBV28 and TRBJ2-6, with TRBD1 as a possible D gene (6 bases). CDR1 is MDHEN, CDR2 SYDVKM, per germline. The CDR3 extends over 15 amino acids. V was pared by 5 bases and J by 5 bases, with 13 bases between.

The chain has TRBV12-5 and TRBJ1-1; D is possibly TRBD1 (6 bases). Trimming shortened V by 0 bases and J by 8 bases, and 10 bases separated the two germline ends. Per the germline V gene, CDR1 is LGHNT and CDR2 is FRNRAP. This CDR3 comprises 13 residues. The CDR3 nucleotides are TGTGCTAGTGGTTTGGTAGGGACACCCGAAGCTTTCTTT. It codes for CASGLVGTPEAFF.

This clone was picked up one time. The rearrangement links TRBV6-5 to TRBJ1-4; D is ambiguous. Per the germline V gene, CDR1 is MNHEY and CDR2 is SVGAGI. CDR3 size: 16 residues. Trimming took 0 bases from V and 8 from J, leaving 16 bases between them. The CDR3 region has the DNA TGTGCCAGCAGTTACTCGATTTATGCGGGGTTGGAAAAACTGTTTTTT. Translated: CASSYSIYAGLEKLFF.

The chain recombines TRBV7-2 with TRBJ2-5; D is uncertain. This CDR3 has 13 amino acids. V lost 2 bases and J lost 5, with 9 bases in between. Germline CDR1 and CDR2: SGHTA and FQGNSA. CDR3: CASSLWLKETQYF. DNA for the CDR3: TGTGCCAGCAGCTTATGGCTAAAGGAGACCCAGTACTTC.

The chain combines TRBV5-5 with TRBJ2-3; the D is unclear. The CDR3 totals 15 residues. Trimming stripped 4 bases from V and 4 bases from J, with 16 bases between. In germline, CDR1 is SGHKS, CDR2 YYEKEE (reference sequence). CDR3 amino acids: CASSPFTSVADTQYF. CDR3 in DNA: TGTGCCAGCAGCCCTTTCACAAGCGTGGCAGATACGCAGTATTTT.

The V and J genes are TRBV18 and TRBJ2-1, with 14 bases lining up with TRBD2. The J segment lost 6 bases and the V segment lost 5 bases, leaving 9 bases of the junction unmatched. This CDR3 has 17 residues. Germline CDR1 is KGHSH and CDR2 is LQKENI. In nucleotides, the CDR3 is TGTGCCAGCTCATCTACCCAGGGACTAGCGGGAGTCAATGAGCAGTTCTTC. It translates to CASSSTQGLAGVNEQFF. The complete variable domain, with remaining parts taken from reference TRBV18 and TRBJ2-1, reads NAGVMQNPRHLVRRRGQEARLRCSPMKGHSHVYWYRQLPEEGLKFMVYLQKENIIDESGMPKERFSAEFPKEGPSILRIQQVVRGDSAAYFCASSSTQGLAGVNEQFFGPGTRLTVL.

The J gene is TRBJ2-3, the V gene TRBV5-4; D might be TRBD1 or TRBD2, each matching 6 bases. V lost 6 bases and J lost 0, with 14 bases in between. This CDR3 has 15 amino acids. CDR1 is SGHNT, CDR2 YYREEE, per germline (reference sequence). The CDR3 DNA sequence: TGTGCCAGCACCAAGGGGGGAGGAAGCACAGATACGCAGTATTTT. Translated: CASTKGGGSTDTQYF.

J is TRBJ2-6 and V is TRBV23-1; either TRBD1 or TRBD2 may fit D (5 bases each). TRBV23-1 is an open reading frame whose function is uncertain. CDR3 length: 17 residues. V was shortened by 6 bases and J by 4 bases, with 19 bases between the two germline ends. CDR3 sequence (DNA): TGCGCCAGCAGACCGGGACGCTCAAGTCCCGGGGCCAACGTCCTGACTTTC. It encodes CASRPGRSSPGANVLTF.

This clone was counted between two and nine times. The CDR3 DNA reads TGTGCCAGCAGTGACTATGAGGATCAGCCCCAGCATTTT. Its translation: CASSDYEDQPQHF. This rearrangement joins TRBV2 to TRBJ1-5; D call uncertain. This CDR3 contains 13 residues. Between the trimmed V and J ends, which lost 3 bases and 5 bases, there was a span of 8 bases. The germline V gene encodes CDR1 SNHLY and CDR2 FYNNEI.